This TCR beta chain was recovered during a study of T cells after yellow fever vaccination. The CDR3 contains 12 residues. V gave up 1 base and J gave up 7 bases, with 7 bases separating them. CDR1 and CDR2 from the germline V gene are KGHSH and LQKENI. Findings of the study overall: Most primary-vaccination clones recurred post-booster (approximately 95% CD4, around 88% CD8).

TCRdb re-called the 5' RACE reads with MiXCR, one entry per CDR3 protein. Here the sample spans some 130,000 distinct CDR3 sequences, 5% to 8% being singletons. Concerning this clonotype: Its specificity is unknown. Possible read error: a much larger clone is one base away.

The specimen was CD4+ T cells sorted from PBMCs, collected 10 days after the yellow fever booster vaccination. The rearrangement links TRBV18 to TRBJ2-5; D is undetermined. This receptor was taken from a man aged 25 to 45 who received the YFV17D yellow fever vaccine. CDR3 sequence: CASSPHAGTQYF. CDR3 sequence (DNA): TGTGCCAGCTCACCACATGCCGGGACCCAGTACTTC.